Listed below are T cell receptor beta chains from one sample, sequenced in a study of T cell changes during pregnancy in multiple sclerosis. Assay used: immunoSEQ multiplex PCR; TCRdb lists only in-frame clones, some missing. The sample shows some 100,000 clones, around nine tenths of them seen only once. Sequences were derived from peripheral blood, sampled in the second trimester of pregnancy. These receptors all come from a female donor with multiple sclerosis, enrolled in a pregnancy study. Each CDR3 is given with its conserved first and last residue. D genes are given only for firm matches. Rows give clone size only sometimes, using once, few, many, or a class for an expanded clone.

cdr3_aa cdr3_nt d_call j_call clone_size v_call
CASSRGQFEKLFF TGTGCCAGCAGCCGTGGACAGTTTGAAAAACTGTTTTTT NA TRBJ1-4 NA TRBV5-4
CASSVATTGGTQYF TGTGCCAGCAGCGTAGCTACCACGGGGGGTACGCAGTATTTT TRBD2 TRBJ2-3 NA TRBV9
CASSEISRSNQPQHF TGTGCCAGCAGTGAGATCTCGAGGAGCAATCAGCCCCAGCATTTT NA TRBJ1-5 once TRBV6-1
CASSLGGGTGGQAFF TGCGCCAGCAGCTTGGGCGGAGGCACAGGGGGGCAAGCTTTCTTT TRBD1 TRBJ1-1 NA TRBV5-1
CASSTSSTASSYEQYF TGCGCCAGCAGTACCTCCTCGACAGCCAGCTCCTACGAGCAGTACTTC NA TRBJ2-7 NA TRBV5-1
CASSLEGRTEQYF TGTGCCAGCAGCTTAGAAGGGAGAACTGAGCAGTACTTC NA TRBJ2-7 NA TRBV7-2
CSVRRTEDHYGYTF TGCAGCGTTCGAAGGACGGAGGACCACTATGGCTACACCTTC NA TRBJ1-2 NA TRBV29-1
CASSLAGGIGNTEAFF TGTGCCAGCAGCTTGGCGGGTGGAATTGGTAACACTGAAGCTTTCTTT NA TRBJ1-1 NA TRBV5-8
CATSSRREGEKLFF TGTGCCACCAGCAGTAGGAGGGAAGGTGAAAAACTGTTTTTT NA TRBJ1-4 NA TRBV15
CAGRQPGTGGYEQYF TGTGCCGGCAGGCAGCCCGGGACAGGGGGCTACGAGCAGTACTTC TRBD1 TRBJ2-7 NA TRBV6-1
CASSDRTRGSGELFF TGCGCCAGCAGTGATAGGACTAGAGGTTCCGGGGAGCTGTTTTTT TRBD2 TRBJ2-2 NA TRBV10-2
CASLSPSGNTIYF TGTGCCAGCCTATCGCCATCTGGAAACACCATATATTTT NA TRBJ1-3 NA TRBV6-5
CSVLDSYEQYF TGCAGCGTCCTGGACAGCTACGAGCAGTACTTC NA TRBJ2-7 NA TRBV29-1
CASSLSSGTDNEQFF TGTGCCAGCAGCTTATCTAGCGGTACCGACAATGAGCAGTTCTTC TRBD2 TRBJ2-1 NA TRBV7-3
CASRDRVQNQPQHF TGTGCCAGCCGGGACAGGGTCCAAAATCAGCCCCAGCATTTT TRBD1 TRBJ1-5 once TRBV19
CASSRDKLNYGYTF TGTGCCAGCAGTCGGGACAAACTTAACTATGGCTACACCTTC NA TRBJ1-2 NA TRBV6-5
CASSEEGEANYGYTF TGTGCCAGCAGTGAAGAAGGGGAAGCTAACTATGGCTACACCTTC NA TRBJ1-2 once TRBV6-1